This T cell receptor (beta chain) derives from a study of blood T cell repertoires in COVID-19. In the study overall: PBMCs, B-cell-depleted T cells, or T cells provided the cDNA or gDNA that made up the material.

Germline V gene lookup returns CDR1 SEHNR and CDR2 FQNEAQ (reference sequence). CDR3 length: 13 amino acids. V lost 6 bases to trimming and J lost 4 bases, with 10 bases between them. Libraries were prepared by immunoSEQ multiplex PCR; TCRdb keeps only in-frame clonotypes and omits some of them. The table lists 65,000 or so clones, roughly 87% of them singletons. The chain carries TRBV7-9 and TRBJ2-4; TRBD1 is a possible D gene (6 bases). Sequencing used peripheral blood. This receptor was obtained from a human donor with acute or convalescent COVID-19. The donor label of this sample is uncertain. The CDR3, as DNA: TGTGCCAGCAGTAGGGGACAAAAAAACATTCAGTACTTC. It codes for CASSRGQKNIQYF.